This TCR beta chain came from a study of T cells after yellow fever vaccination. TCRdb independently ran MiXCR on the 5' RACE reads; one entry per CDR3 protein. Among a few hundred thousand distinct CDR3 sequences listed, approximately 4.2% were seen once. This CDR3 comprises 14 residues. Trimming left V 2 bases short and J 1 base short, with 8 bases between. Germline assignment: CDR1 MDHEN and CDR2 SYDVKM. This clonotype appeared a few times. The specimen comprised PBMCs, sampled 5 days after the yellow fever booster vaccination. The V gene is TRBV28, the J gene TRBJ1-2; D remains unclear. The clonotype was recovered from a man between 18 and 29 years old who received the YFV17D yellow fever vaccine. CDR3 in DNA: TGTGCCAGCAGTTTAGGGTTGATTAACTATGGCTACACCTTC. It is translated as CASSLGLINYGYTF.